This T cell receptor beta chain is from a study of monozygotic twins with cystic fibrosis. Measured with immunoSEQ multiplex PCR; TCRdb has only the in-frame clones, and not every one. This table has about 14,000 clones, 80% to 90% appearing once. The CDR3 loop spans 14 amino acids. Germline assignment: CDR1 MNHNS and CDR2 SASEGT. V lost 3 bases and J lost 2, with 10 bases in between. This TCR derives from a boy between 5 and 17 years old with cystic fibrosis. Sequenced material: blood. The J gene is TRBJ2-5, the V gene TRBV6-1; tentatively, D is TRBD2 (6 bases). CDR3 nucleotides: TGTGCCAGCAGTGAGGCAGGGAGGCAAGAGACCCAGTACTTC. It codes for CASSEAGRQETQYF.